Listed below are T cell receptor beta chains from one sample, sequenced in a study of shared clonotypes between healthy human individuals. Libraries were prepared by immunoSEQ multiplex PCR; TCRdb keeps only in-frame clonotypes and omits some of them. The data hold 950,000 to 1,100,000 clones, with about 84% observed a single time. Sample: memory CD4+ T cells from PBMCs. The receptor set was obtained from a man between 18 and 29 years old in good health. Some clones in this sample may be carry-over from other donors' samples. CDR3s include the opening cysteine and the closing phenylalanine or tryptophan. A D gene is named only where the DNA matches it firmly. Clone size, where shown, is once, few, many, or a class for clones that have expanded.

- TRBJ2-7 - TRBV4-1 TGCGCCAGCAGCCAAGATGTAGACTTCTACGAGCAGTACTTC CASSQDVDFYEQYF
- TRBJ1-1 - TRBV7-3 TGTGCCAGCAGCTCCACTTCTACAGGGTATGACGGAGCTTTCTTT CASSSTSTGYDGAFF
- TRBJ2-1 few TRBV5-6 TGTGCCAGCAGCTTTGGGACTTCCTACAATGAGCAGTTCTTC CASSFGTSYNEQFF
- TRBJ2-5 - TRBV4-1 TGCGCCAGCAGCCAACTAGAGAGGGGCCAAGAGACCCAGTACTTC CASSQLERGQETQYF
- TRBJ1-1 few TRBV30 TGTGCCTGGATAGGAAACTTGTGGGGTATGAGCACTGAAGCTTTCTTT CAWIGNLWGMSTEAFF
- TRBJ1-1 many TRBV20-1 TGCAGTGCCCAGTGGGGTGAAGCTTTCTTT CSAQWGEAFF
- TRBJ1-2 - TRBV7-9 TGTGCCAGCAGCTTAGTTGGGGCTGGCTACACCTTC CASSLVGAGYTF
TRBD2 TRBJ2-3 - TRBV6-6 TGTGCCAGCAGGCGGGAGGGCACAGATACGCAGTATTTT CASRREGTDTQYF
TRBD1 TRBJ1-2 - TRBV5-1 TGCGCCAGCAGCTTGGATCTAGGGACAGGGGGAAGCTACACCTTC CASSLDLGTGGSYTF
- TRBJ1-2 - TRBV19 TGTGCCAGTAGTCCGCCTCCCTTAGGGTCAAACTATGGCTACACCTTC CASSPPPLGSNYGYTF
- TRBJ2-1 - TRBV5-1 TGCGCCAGCAGCCCCCGGAGCGGGCCCTACAATGAGCAGTTCTTC CASSPRSGPYNEQFF
- TRBJ2-5 - TRBV5-1 TGCGCCAGCGGAGGGGGAGCGCAAGAGACCCAGTACTTC CASGGGAQETQYF
TRBD2 TRBJ2-3 many TRBV4-3 TGCGCCAGCAGCCAAGACCCCGGGACTAGCGGGAGTTATACGCAGTATTTT CASSQDPGTSGSYTQYF
- TRBJ2-5 once TRBV18 TGTGCCAGCTCACCAAGGGCAGGGGAAGAGACCCAGTACTTC CASSPRAGEETQYF
TRBD1 TRBJ1-2 many TRBV4-2 TGTGCCAGCAGCCTCCACGGACAGGGGAGCTATGGCTACACCTTC CASSLHGQGSYGYTF
- TRBJ1-1 - TRBV11-2 TGTGCCAGCAGCCCTGACAGGTCCCTTGAAGCTTTCTTT CASSPDRSLEAFF
TRBD2 TRBJ2-5 many TRBV27 TGTGCCAGCAGTAAGACTAGCGGGAGGAGTGAGACCCAGTACTTC CASSKTSGRSETQYF
- TRBJ2-7 - TRBV27 TGTGCCAGCAGGAGAGAGGGGCGGGATAGCGTCAACGAGCAGTACTTC CASRREGRDSVNEQYF